These T cell receptor beta chains were read from a single sample in a study of CD8 T cells in ankylosing spondylitis. Via MiXCR, TCRdb re-called the 5' RACE reads, giving one row per CDR3 protein. The sample lists under 850,000 distinct CDR3 sequences, around 20% occurring once. The sample consisted of blood, either unsorted or a sorted T cell fraction (not recorded which). The receptors here all came from a male donor with ankylosing spondylitis. Both conserved end residues are part of each CDR3. Fields, in order: V gene, clone size, D gene, J gene, CDR3 DNA, CDR3 protein. The D gene is left open where the match is weak. Size is omitted from some rows. Given values are once, few, many or a class for expanded clones.

v_call: TRBV11-1
clone_size: NA
d_call: NA
j_call: TRBJ2-1
cdr3_nt: TGTGCCAGCAGCTTTCCGGGACTCTCCTACAATGAGCAGTTCTTC
cdr3_aa: CASSFPGLSYNEQFF

v_call: TRBV12-3/TRBV12-4
clone_size: few
d_call: TRBD1
j_call: TRBJ2-7
cdr3_nt: TGTGCCAGCAGCTTACACGGACAGGGTGGATACGAGCAGTACTTC
cdr3_aa: CASSLHGQGGYEQYF

v_call: TRBV7-9
clone_size: NA
d_call: NA
j_call: TRBJ2-7
cdr3_nt: TGTGCCAGCAGCTTATGGGTTGGCGGTTCCTACGAGCAGTACTTC
cdr3_aa: CASSLWVGGSYEQYF

v_call: TRBV5-1
clone_size: many
d_call: NA
j_call: TRBJ2-2
cdr3_nt: TGCGCCAGCAGGGGTATCGGGGAGCTGTTTTTT
cdr3_aa: CASRGIGELFF

v_call: TRBV20-1
clone_size: NA
d_call: NA
j_call: TRBJ2-1
cdr3_nt: TGCAGTGCTAGGGGGGGAGTTTACAATGAGCAGTTCTTC
cdr3_aa: CSARGGVYNEQFF

v_call: TRBV14
clone_size: NA
d_call: NA
j_call: TRBJ1-1
cdr3_nt: TGTGCCAGCAGCCCGGTCGGGCGAATGAACACTGAAGCTTTCTTT
cdr3_aa: CASSPVGRMNTEAFF

v_call: TRBV5-1
clone_size: few
d_call: NA
j_call: TRBJ1-2
cdr3_nt: TGCGCCAGCAGCTTGCGAGGGGAGTATGGCTACACCTTC
cdr3_aa: CASSLRGEYGYTF

v_call: TRBV25-1
clone_size: few
d_call: TRBD2
j_call: TRBJ2-1
cdr3_nt: TGTGCCAGCAGTGAATTGGGAGGGCCATCCTACAATGAGCAGTTCTTC
cdr3_aa: CASSELGGPSYNEQFF

v_call: TRBV20-1
clone_size: NA
d_call: TRBD2
j_call: TRBJ2-1
cdr3_nt: TGCAGTGCCAGTACTAGCGGGGGGGCGTCCTACAATGAGCAGTTCTTC
cdr3_aa: CSASTSGGASYNEQFF

v_call: TRBV12-3/TRBV12-4
clone_size: few
d_call: TRBD2
j_call: TRBJ2-2
cdr3_nt: TGTGCCAGCAGTTTGACGCTAGCGGGAGCCGGGGAGCTGTTTTTT
cdr3_aa: CASSLTLAGAGELFF

v_call: TRBV2
clone_size: few
d_call: NA
j_call: TRBJ2-5
cdr3_nt: TGTGCCAGCAAAACGCAGGAGACCCAGTACTTC
cdr3_aa: CASKTQETQYF

v_call: TRBV30
clone_size: NA
d_call: TRBD1
j_call: TRBJ1-2
cdr3_nt: TGTGCCTGGAGTGGAGACAGGGACTATGGCTACACCTTC
cdr3_aa: CAWSGDRDYGYTF

v_call: TRBV7-8
clone_size: many
d_call: NA
j_call: TRBJ2-1
cdr3_nt: TGTGCCAGCAGCTTAGCAGAGGGGTCCTACAATGAGCAGTTCTTC
cdr3_aa: CASSLAEGSYNEQFF

v_call: TRBV21-1
clone_size: few
d_call: NA
j_call: TRBJ2-7
cdr3_nt: TGTGCCAGCAGCAAAGCGCCACAGTTCTACCCCTACGAGCAGTACTTC
cdr3_aa: CASSKAPQFYPYEQYF

v_call: TRBV13
clone_size: NA
d_call: NA
j_call: TRBJ1-1
cdr3_nt: TGTGCCAGCAGCTTTTTGGGGAGCCCGAACACTGAAGCTTTCTTT
cdr3_aa: CASSFLGSPNTEAFF

v_call: TRBV13
clone_size: few
d_call: TRBD1
j_call: TRBJ2-7
cdr3_nt: TGTGCCAGCAGCTTAGGTTATAGGGACAGGGCCTACGAGCAGTACTTC
cdr3_aa: CASSLGYRDRAYEQYF

v_call: TRBV5-1
clone_size: few
d_call: NA
j_call: TRBJ2-1
cdr3_nt: TGCGCCAGCAGCGGTGGGTTAAACCGGGGTGAGCAGTTCTTC
cdr3_aa: CASSGGLNRGEQFF

v_call: TRBV6-5
clone_size: NA
d_call: TRBD1
j_call: TRBJ2-3
cdr3_nt: TGTGCCAGCAGTTACCCCGGACAGGGTCGAAGCACAGATACGCAGTATTTT
cdr3_aa: CASSYPGQGRSTDTQYF

v_call: TRBV20-1
clone_size: few
d_call: NA
j_call: TRBJ2-1
cdr3_nt: TGCAGTGCTGCTAACTTCTACAATGAGCAGTTCTTC
cdr3_aa: CSAANFYNEQFF

v_call: TRBV7-9
clone_size: few
d_call: NA
j_call: TRBJ1-4
cdr3_nt: TGTGCCAGCAGCGCCACGGCAGGGGATGAAAAACTGTTTTTT
cdr3_aa: CASSATAGDEKLFF

v_call: TRBV28
clone_size: NA
d_call: NA
j_call: TRBJ1-5
cdr3_nt: TGTGCCAGCAGGGGGGTGGGGGCCGGCATTCAGCCCCAGCATTTT
cdr3_aa: CASRGVGAGIQPQHF

v_call: TRBV7-6
clone_size: NA
d_call: TRBD2
j_call: TRBJ2-1
cdr3_nt: TGTGCCAGCAGCTTAGCGCTCCTAGCGGGAGGCTACAATGAGCAGTTCTTC
cdr3_aa: CASSLALLAGGYNEQFF

v_call: TRBV11-1
clone_size: few
d_call: NA
j_call: TRBJ2-1
cdr3_nt: TGTGCCAGCAGTTGGTGGGAGGAGCAGTTCTTC
cdr3_aa: CASSWWEEQFF

v_call: TRBV19
clone_size: NA
d_call: NA
j_call: TRBJ2-5
cdr3_nt: TGTGCCAGTAGTCTCTCTATTGACGAGACCCAGTACTTC
cdr3_aa: CASSLSIDETQYF

v_call: TRBV20-1
clone_size: few
d_call: TRBD1
j_call: TRBJ1-5
cdr3_nt: TGCAGTGCTAGAGATGTAGACAGGGGGAGTCAGCCCCAGCATTTT
cdr3_aa: CSARDVDRGSQPQHF

v_call: TRBV5-5
clone_size: few
d_call: NA
j_call: TRBJ2-1
cdr3_nt: TGTGCCAGCAGCTTTATTCGAGAGAGGCCGTTCTACAATGAGCAGTTCTTC
cdr3_aa: CASSFIRERPFYNEQFF

v_call: TRBV12-3/TRBV12-4
clone_size: many
d_call: NA
j_call: TRBJ1-5
cdr3_nt: TGTGCCAGCAGTCCCGGAAAACAGAGTTATAGCAATCAGCCCCAGCATTTT
cdr3_aa: CASSPGKQSYSNQPQHF

v_call: TRBV12-3/TRBV12-4
clone_size: few
d_call: NA
j_call: TRBJ2-7
cdr3_nt: TGTGCCAGCAGTATTACCCGCCGCGAGCAGTACTTC
cdr3_aa: CASSITRREQYF

v_call: TRBV30
clone_size: few
d_call: NA
j_call: TRBJ1-6
cdr3_nt: TGTGCCTGGAGTGTAGTCAATTCACCCCTCCACTTT
cdr3_aa: CAWSVVNSPLHF

v_call: TRBV7-9
clone_size: many
d_call: NA
j_call: TRBJ2-1
cdr3_nt: TGTGCCAGCAGCTCAGAGGACAGAAGAATCTACAATGAGCAGTTCTTC
cdr3_aa: CASSSEDRRIYNEQFF

v_call: TRBV5-6
clone_size: NA
d_call: NA
j_call: TRBJ2-3
cdr3_nt: TGTGCCAGCAGCTGGGGTGTGGGGGGCACAGATACGCAGTATTTT
cdr3_aa: CASSWGVGGTDTQYF

v_call: TRBV29-1
clone_size: few
d_call: NA
j_call: TRBJ2-7
cdr3_nt: TGCAGCGTTGTGGGAAACTACGAGCAGTACTTC
cdr3_aa: CSVVGNYEQYF

v_call: TRBV24-1
clone_size: few
d_call: TRBD1
j_call: TRBJ2-2
cdr3_nt: TGTGCCACCGGGGAGACGGGACAGGGAACCGGGGAGCTGTTTTTT
cdr3_aa: CATGETGQGTGELFF

v_call: TRBV5-5
clone_size: NA
d_call: NA
j_call: TRBJ1-1
cdr3_nt: TGTGCCAGCAGCTCTTTACATGGCGACACTGAAGCTTTCTTT
cdr3_aa: CASSSLHGDTEAFF

v_call: TRBV20-1
clone_size: NA
d_call: NA
j_call: TRBJ2-1
cdr3_nt: TGCAGTGCCCGGACTCTTAATGAGCAGTTCTTC
cdr3_aa: CSARTLNEQFF

v_call: TRBV12-3/TRBV12-4
clone_size: many
d_call: TRBD2
j_call: TRBJ2-1
cdr3_nt: TGTGCCAGCAGAATAGCGGGGTTATACAATGAGCAGTTCTTC
cdr3_aa: CASRIAGLYNEQFF

v_call: TRBV5-1
clone_size: few
d_call: NA
j_call: TRBJ2-1
cdr3_nt: TGCGCCAGCAGAACCGAGATGTCCACAAACAATGAGCAGTTCTTC
cdr3_aa: CASRTEMSTNNEQFF

v_call: TRBV5-1
clone_size: NA
d_call: TRBD1
j_call: TRBJ1-1
cdr3_nt: TGCGCCAGCTCGGACAGGGGGCGCGGAACTGAAGCTTTCTTT
cdr3_aa: CASSDRGRGTEAFF

v_call: TRBV2
clone_size: few
d_call: NA
j_call: TRBJ1-4
cdr3_nt: TGTGCCAGCAGGAATCGACCGGGTAATGAAAAACTGTTTTTT
cdr3_aa: CASRNRPGNEKLFF

v_call: TRBV29-1
clone_size: NA
d_call: NA
j_call: TRBJ2-7
cdr3_nt: TGCAGCGTTGAGGCTTGGGGGGAGCAGTACTTC
cdr3_aa: CSVEAWGEQYF